A selection of T cell receptor beta chains follows, all from one sample in a study of blood T cell repertoires in COVID-19. Sequencing used immunoSEQ multiplex PCR; TCRdb keeps in-frame clones, though not all of them. Here the sample spans tens of thousands of clones, around 88% being singletons. Sequencing input: peripheral blood. These receptors originate from a man older than 75 with active or convalescent COVID-19. CDR3s leave out the opening cysteine and the closing phenylalanine or tryptophan. D genes are given only for firm matches. The listing skips clone size in some rows; elsewhere it reads once, few, many or a size class.

clone_size d_call j_call v_call cdr3_aa
- TRBD1 TRBJ1-4 TRBV4-1 ASSQAPHRGANEKLF
- TRBD2 TRBJ2-7 TRBV2 ASSSRLAGGGTQQY
- - TRBJ1-2 TRBV28 ASSLLARVNYGYT
- TRBD1 TRBJ2-7 TRBV11-3 ASSSAAGTGDYEQY
once TRBD2 TRBJ2-1 TRBV6-2/TRBV6-3 ASSPLAGYFNEQF
- - TRBJ1-5 TRBV29-1 SVGGGNQPQH
- TRBD1 TRBJ1-2 TRBV27 ASSFDREYGYT
- - TRBJ1-1 TRBV7-9 ASSFGGTDTEAF
- - TRBJ2-7 TRBV14 ASSQLKTGGLRHYEQY
- - TRBJ2-7 TRBV12-3/TRBV12-4 ASSLNSRGEQY
- TRBD1 TRBJ2-7 TRBV2 ASSDDRGRVEQY